This T cell receptor (beta chain) was captured by sequencing in a study of spatial heterogeneity in lung cancer. Study summary: As counted in raw reads, each unique TCR and UMI combination appeared more than ten times on average. Whole-study findings and limits: At tumor resection, ubiquitous expanded TCRs were detected in blood more often than later.

As to this clonotype: Its antigen is currently unknown.

The V gene's germline CDR1 is DFQATT and CDR2 SNEGSKA (reference sequence). V trimming: 3 bases; J trimming: 2 bases; junction bases outside the gene matches: 6. The CDR3 spans 16 residues. Time point denoted: sample taken at primary tumor resection. Unsorted whole RNA of tumor, nontumor lung or frozen PBMC was sequenced. The cohort: under 80 early-stage, untreated non-small cell lung cancer patients. TCR cDNA molecules were tagged individually, and each one carried a unique molecular identifier. TCRdb reanalysed the 5' RACE reads using MiXCR and keeps one entry per CDR3 protein. The sample lists about 23,000 distinct CDR3 sequences, approximately 4.7% occurring once.

The sequences come from PBMCs, collected at surgery. V and J are TRBV20-1 and TRBJ1-5, with 11 bases identical to TRBD1. The receptor was derived from a male donor with early-stage non-small cell lung cancer. Here the CDR3 reads CSARDRGRFRNQPQHF. The CDR3 region has the DNA TGCAGTGCTAGGGACAGGGGGCGCTTCCGCAATCAGCCCCAGCATTTT.